Each of the 14 T cell receptor beta chains below was sequenced from the same sample in a study of OX40 agonist ivuxolimab in advanced cancers. TCRdb's table, derived via immunoSEQ multiplex PCR, lists solely in-frame clones and lacks some. The sample holds about 59,000 clones, 80% to 90% seen once. Sequencing used CD4+ or CD8+ T cells sorted from blood, obtained in a trial of the OX40 agonist ivuxolimab. The source of these receptors is an adult with an advanced solid tumor such as melanoma, head and neck, liver or kidney cancer.

The chain has TRBV19 and TRBJ1-5; TRBD1 matches at 7 bases. V shed 3 bases, J shed 4 bases, and the junction held 9 bases outside the gene matches. Germline values: CDR1 LNHDA, CDR2 SQIVND (reference sequence). This CDR3 is built from 16 residues. CDR3 protein: CASSIHGTAKNQPQHF. In DNA, the CDR3 is TGTGCCAGTAGTATTCACGGGACAGCCAAAAATCAGCCCCAGCATTTT.

This clone appeared a few times. The V gene is TRBV7-9, the J gene TRBJ1-2; D not certain. The CDR3 covers 13 residues. V was pared by 5 bases and J by 3 bases, with 10 bases between. Germline CDR1 SEHNR, CDR2 FQNEAQ (reference sequence). The CDR3 nucleotides read TGTGCCAGCAGCCTCCGGAGGGACTATGGCTACACCTTC. Encoded protein: CASSLRRDYGYTF.

This clone has just a few counts. The J gene is TRBJ1-2, the V gene TRBV5-6; 9 bases align to TRBD1. Germline lookup yields CDR1 SGHDT and CDR2 YYEEEE. The CDR3 contains 14 residues. V dropped 4 bases and J dropped 4; count of bases not matched to a gene: 5. The CDR3 sequence: CASSTGGARYGYTF. In nucleotides, the CDR3 is TGTGCCAGCAGCACAGGGGGCGCTCGCTATGGCTACACCTTC.

The rearrangement links TRBV7-3 to TRBJ2-5, with 7 bases matching TRBD1. The assigned J gene may be wrong: the sequence end matches TRBJ2-7 better. CDR1 is SGHTA and CDR2 is FQGTGA in the germline V gene. The CDR3 sequence is 13 residues long. CDR3 bases: TGTGCCAGCAGCCCAGGGACAGCCCACGAGCAGTACTTC. As protein: CASSPGTAHEQYF.

The chain has TRBV2 and TRBJ1-1, with 9 bases identical to TRBD1. Losses at the gene ends were 4 bases for V and 4 bases for J; bases not matched to a gene: 10. This CDR3 has 16 residues. CDR1 and CDR2 (germline): SNHLY, FYNNEI. CDR3 in amino acids: CASSAAPGQGATEAFF. The CDR3 DNA is TGTGCCAGCAGTGCGGCACCGGGACAGGGAGCCACTGAAGCTTTCTTT.

The rearrangement links TRBV11-2 to TRBJ1-3; D not certain. V lost 5 bases, J lost 5 bases, and 22 bases lay in between. Looked up from germline, CDR1 is SGHAT and CDR2 is FQNNGV. This CDR3 is built from 17 residues. For the CDR3, the DNA is TGTGCCAGCAGCCGTTCGTTCGAGACATTTACAAGAAACACCATATATTTT. Its protein product is CASSRSFETFTRNTIYF.

This clone has just a few counts. The chain recombines TRBV7-9 with TRBJ1-2; D ambiguous. V gave up 6 bases and J gave up 6 bases, with 11 bases separating them. The CDR3 contains 12 residues. Germline CDR1 SEHNR, CDR2 FQNEAQ (reference sequence). Here the CDR3 DNA reads TGTGCCAGCAGACCCAAGACGGATGGCTACACCTTC. Protein: CASRPKTDGYTF.

The chain joins TRBV6-1 to TRBJ2-1; 9 bases map to TRBD2. Germline loops: CDR1 MNHNS, CDR2 SASEGT. The CDR3 totals 18 residues. Germline trimming cut 0 bases from V and 6 bases from J; bases unmatched to any gene: 12. As DNA, the CDR3 is TGTGCCAGCAGTGAAGCCACCGCGGGAGGGCCAACCTCCAATGAGCAGTTCTTC. Residues: CASSEATAGGPTSNEQFF.

The rearrangement links TRBV18 to TRBJ1-6; D is undetermined. Trimming removed 6 bases from V and 1 base from J, with 7 bases in between. CDR1 and CDR2 from the germline V gene are KGHSH and LQKENI. The CDR3 is 14 amino acids. The DNA of the CDR3 is TGTGCCAGCTCCGAAGTATCCTATAATTCACCCCTCCACTTT. Translating it yields CASSEVSYNSPLHF.

V and J are TRBV29-1 and TRBJ2-1; TRBD1 aligns across 10 bases. V lost 0 bases, J lost 1 base, and 3 bases stayed unmatched. The germline gives CDR1 SQVTM, CDR2 ANQGSEA. There are 16 residues in the CDR3. For the CDR3, the DNA is TGCAGCGTTGAAGACCCGGGACAGGGGTCCTACAATGAGCAGTTCTTC. Translating gives CSVEDPGQGSYNEQFF.

This clone appeared a few times. This chain links TRBV6-1 with TRBJ2-3; a possible D gene is TRBD2 (5 bases). This CDR3 region has 15 residues. Germline lookup yields CDR1 MNHNS and CDR2 SASEGT. Trimming took off 0 bases at V and 2 bases at J, with 9 bases between the two ends. CDR3 coding DNA: TGTGCCAGCAGTGAAGCGGGAGACTACACAGATACGCAGTATTTT. It yields the protein CASSEAGDYTDTQYF.

This chain links TRBV28 with TRBJ1-1, with a tentative D call TRBD1 (5 bases). V was cut by 8 bases and J by 5 bases, with 12 bases left in between. Germline CDR1 is MDHEN and CDR2 is SYDVKM. The length of the CDR3 is 12 residues. CDR3 sequence: CASSEGRTEAFF. CDR3 DNA: TGTGCCAGCTCAGAGGGGAGAACTGAAGCTTTCTTT.

The chain recombines TRBV7-2 with TRBJ2-3, with D perhaps matching TRBD1 (5 bases). Germline CDR1 is SGHTA and CDR2 is FQGNSA. There are 15 residues in the CDR3. Trimming pared 1 base from V and 0 bases from J, leaving 8 bases between. The chain's CDR3 is CASSLGGPSTDTQYF. DNA for the CDR3: TGTGCCAGCAGCTTAGGGGGCCCCAGCACAGATACGCAGTATTTT.

The chain joins TRBV5-1 to TRBJ2-3, with D unresolved. The V and J ends lost 0 bases and 5 bases respectively, with 10 bases between them. CDR3 length: 14 residues. The germline V gene encodes CDR1 SGHRS and CDR2 YFSETQ. For the CDR3, the DNA is TGCGCCAGCAGCTTGGTAAATATTGGAGATACGCAGTATTTT. It yields the protein CASSLVNIGDTQYF. The complete variable domain, with remaining parts taken from reference TRBV5-1 and TRBJ2-3, reads KAGVTQTPRYLIKTRGQQVTLSCSPISGHRSVSWYQQTPGQGLQFLFEYFSETQRNKGNFPGRFSGRQFSNSRSEMNVSTLELGDSALYLCASSLVNIGDTQYFGPGTRLTVL.